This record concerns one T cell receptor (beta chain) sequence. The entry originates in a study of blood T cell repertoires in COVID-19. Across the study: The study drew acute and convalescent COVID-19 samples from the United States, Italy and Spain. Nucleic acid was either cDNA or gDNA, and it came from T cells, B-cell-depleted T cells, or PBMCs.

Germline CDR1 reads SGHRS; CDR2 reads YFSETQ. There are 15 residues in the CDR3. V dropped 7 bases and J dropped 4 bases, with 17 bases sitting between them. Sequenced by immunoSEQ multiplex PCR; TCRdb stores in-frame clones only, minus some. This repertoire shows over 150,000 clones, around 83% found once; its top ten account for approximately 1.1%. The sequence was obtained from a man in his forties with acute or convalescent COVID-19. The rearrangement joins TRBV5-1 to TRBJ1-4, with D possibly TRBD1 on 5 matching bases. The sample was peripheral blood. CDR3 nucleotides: TGCGCCAGCTGCCCACAGGACCCCTTTAATGAAAAACTGTTTTTT. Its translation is CASCPQDPFNEKLFF.